This T cell receptor beta chain was sequenced during a study of blood T cell repertoires in COVID-19. In the study overall: The analysed material was cDNA or gDNA that came from T cells, B-cell-depleted T cells, or PBMCs.

The CDR3 length is 19 residues. Germline CDR1 reads KGHSH; CDR2 reads LQKENI. Trimming cost V 6 bases and J 0 bases; bases outside gene matches: 17. Only in-frame clones appear in the TCRdb table, and some are missing; sequencing was by immunoSEQ multiplex PCR. The table includes approximately 140,000 clones, roughly 84% detected once. This sequence joins TRBV18 and TRBJ1-5; 7 bases align to TRBD1. This receptor was taken from a human donor in a cohort sampled during active COVID-19. The sequencing input was peripheral blood. The CDR3 reads CASSALKGADPYSNQPQHF. CDR3 nucleotide sequence: TGTGCCAGCTCGGCTCTGAAGGGGGCGGACCCTTATAGCAATCAGCCCCAGCATTTT.